This TCR beta chain was sequenced for a study of cytomegalovirus exposure and HLA in healthy donors. Study results and caveats: The authors judged a highly shared variant cluster likely a sequencing artifact. A missense variant in DCLRE1C was later tied to TCR beta V- and J-gene trimming.

The PCR employed 60 Vbeta primers together with 13 Jbeta primers. The assay was immunoSEQ multiplex PCR, and TCRdb's table has in-frame clones only and misses some. The table records approximately 150,000 clones, under 85% of them present only once. Each of the donors was a healthy bone marrow donor. At the time of sampling, donors were nominally healthy, though unrecorded immune exposures were likely. Concerning this clone: Its antigen is unidentified.

Trimming shortened V by 4 bases and J by 5 bases, and 11 bases separated the two germline ends. This CDR3 has 13 amino acids. Germline V CDR1 and CDR2: MDHEN, SYDVKM. The clonotype comes from a middle-aged man in good health and CMV-seropositive. Sequenced input: PBMCs. The chain has TRBV28 and TRBJ1-2, with D perhaps matching TRBD1 (6 bases). CDR3 loop: CASSWTATYGYTF. Written as DNA, the CDR3 is TGTGCCAGCAGTTGGACAGCTACATATGGCTACACCTTC.